The sequence of this TCR beta chain was determined in a study of blood T cell repertoires in COVID-19. Germline V lookup: CDR1 SGHTA, CDR2 FQGNSA. Unmatched junction bases numbered 15, after V lost 1 base and J lost 9 bases. There are 17 residues in the CDR3. Assay: immunoSEQ multiplex PCR; the TCRdb copy retains only in-frame clones and omits some. Of tens of thousands of clones listed, approximately 84% were seen once; the top ten hold around 13%. The specimen sequenced was peripheral blood. The chain carries TRBV7-2 and TRBJ1-5; 7 bases are shared with TRBD1. The TCR originated in a human donor in a cohort sampled during active COVID-19. The CDR3 sequence: CASSLGQGARRRGPQHF. The CDR3 DNA is TGTGCCAGCAGCTTAGGACAGGGCGCCAGGAGGAGGGGGCCCCAGCATTTT.